This TCR beta chain derives from a study of shared clonotypes between healthy human individuals (dated by TCRdb to 2020 to 2022). General notes on the study: A couple of women and three men aged 18 to 49 years were included in the cohort. To increase sequencing depth and limit assay-specific biases, different laboratories used diverse techniques to prepare libraries and sequence TCR repertoires. Per donor, three plates each were used for CD4 naive and CD4 memory, two for CD8 naive, and one for CD8 memory. To estimate repertoire size and how much clonotypes are shared between individuals, the study performed deep sequencing of blood TCR repertoires from roughly five healthy adults. Leukapheresis yielded between about 0.8 and 9.5 billion PBMCs per donor. Here is what the overall study found, with its caveats: Sampling was restricted to blood, and TCR repertoires in tissue are likely to differ from TCR repertoires in blood. Approximately 5% of naive CD4, 3.5% of naive CD8, roughly 2.4% of memory CD4, and about 0.4% of memory CD8 clonotypes were shared across several donors. Rarefaction of sorted-subset datasets indicated incomplete sequencing despite the large sequencing depth. Because the study included only a small number of donors, the genetic and exposure-history diversity represented was limited. Estimated clonotype richness was generally larger for naive than for memory subsets. Pairwise subsampling indicated that sequencing depth was expected to affect the degree of clonotype sharing among donors. Compared with non-shared clonotypes, the clonotypes found in all four sorted-subset donors had higher generation probabilities.

Using the deep immunoSEQ assay, TCR CDR3 regions were amplified from genomic DNA by multiplex PCR. Extracted genomic DNA from each cell subset was distributed evenly across all wells of several immunoSEQ 96-well plates, and each plate was treated as a replicate. Each replicate PCR for sorted subsets received about 180 ng genomic DNA, equal to around 32,000 T cell genomes. Purified libraries were measured with a Qubit 3.0 fluorometer, size-checked on a Bioanalyzer 2100, and measured again with the KAPA Library Quantification kit. Each immunoSEQ 96-well plate was sequenced on its own single-read 150-cycle Illumina NextSeq 550 flow cell. The authors processed their data as follows. Because the immunoSEQ output included only junctional sequences and no quality scores, the filtering could not be the same as the filtering used for full-length reads. Sequences were annotated with PyIR, a Python wrapper for IgBLAST v1.9, and V/J genes and CDR3 were assigned using IMGT germline references. Reads were removed for weak V/J assignments (E-value above 1e-6), missing CDR3, stop codons, out-of-frame junctions, or ambiguous translated residues. V3J clonotypes were defined by identical inferred V gene, J gene, and CDR3 amino acid sequence. The percentage overlap between two repertoires was calculated by dividing the number of shared unique clonotypes by the size of the smaller repertoire. RTK rarefaction, the Chao1 estimator, and Recon v2.1 estimates of unobserved clonotypes were used to assess repertoire richness. Generation probabilities for all TCRbeta clonotypes obtained by the gDNA method from a few donors were computed using OLGA. TCRdb limited this immuneACCESS table to in-frame rearrangements with V and J called. A share of clones is missing; checked studies link under half to unresolved V genes, and the rest is unexplained. V and J calls and clone size follow that table, whereas D and trimming were derived from the DNA. The sample includes more than 1.2 million clones, with less than 99% observed a single time. Approximately 0.4% of the sample goes to the ten largest clones.

About this clone itself: The target of this receptor is not known. Base qualities are not at hand, and no much larger clone is one base apart.

The donors were healthy, HIV-negative adults who had no recently reported acute infections or vaccinations. Every donor was a Caucasian adult residing in Nashville, Tennessee, USA. CD4+ T cells were enriched through magnetic negative selection, after which naive cells were positively selected on CD45RA and the remaining negative fraction served as the memory subset. After blood collection by leukapheresis, PBMCs were isolated using Ficoll-Histopaque density gradient centrifugation and then cryopreserved in the vapor phase of liquid nitrogen. Analytical flow cytometry was used to check the purity and quantity of each magnetically sorted T cell population. From each sorted fraction, genomic DNA was isolated and quantified by UV absorbance on a Nanodrop 2000c. Germline trimming amounts to 2 bases on V and 1 base on J, with 11 as the count of junction bases outside the gene matches. The germline V gene sets CDR1 to MNHNS and CDR2 to SASEGT. The CDR3 holds 17 amino acids from the cysteine to the phenylalanine. CDR3 DNA only is kept here, 51 bases in frame from base 1.

The sample consisted of naive CD4+ T cells sorted from blood. Explained via the paper, the cell subset or site label denotes: CD45RA+ positively selected. The chain couples TRBV6-1 to TRBJ2-7; 7 central nucleotides agree with TRBD1. This TCR derives from a man aged 30 to 39 in good health. The CDR3 reads as follows: CASSEILTGRPSYEQYF. The nucleotides read TGTGCCAGCAGTGAAATTTTGACAGGGCGACCTTCCTACGAGCAGTACTTC.